This is a list of T cell receptor beta chains from one sample in a study of T cells expressing NK-cell markers. TCRdb reprocessed the 5' RACE reads and reports one entry per CDR3 protein, with no DNA. In total, the table holds about 380,000 distinct CDR3 sequences. The sample comprised blood T cells: a sorted CD56 or NKG2C T cell subset, CD4+ or CD8+ T cells, or bulk PBMC T cells (not recorded which). The receptors shown here come from a man between 18 and 69 years old in good health. The CDR3 runs from the conserved cysteine through the conserved F or W.

j_gene: TRBJ1-1
v_gene: TRBV12-5
CDR3aa: CASGSQGRINTEAFF

j_gene: TRBJ2-5
v_gene: TRBV20-1
CDR3aa: CSARAPPGTQYF

j_gene: TRBJ1-1
v_gene: TRBV6-1
CDR3aa: CASMAGPNTEAFF

j_gene: TRBJ2-1
v_gene: TRBV29-1
CDR3aa: CSVGSSGDYNEQFF

j_gene: TRBJ1-2
v_gene: TRBV9
CDR3aa: CASSERTGYTF

j_gene: TRBJ2-6
v_gene: TRBV15
CDR3aa: CATLDRPFSGANVLTF

j_gene: TRBJ2-3
v_gene: TRBV19
CDR3aa: CASSQTREGTDTQYF

j_gene: TRBJ2-7
v_gene: TRBV20-1
CDR3aa: CSAKTGLRYRYEQYF

j_gene: TRBJ1-5
v_gene: TRBV20-1
CDR3aa: CSARERDRQNQPQHF

j_gene: TRBJ2-7
v_gene: TRBV7-8
CDR3aa: CASSLMGGVGGISYEQYF

j_gene: TRBJ2-6
v_gene: TRBV28
CDR3aa: CASSFPGGANVLTF

j_gene: TRBJ2-7
v_gene: TRBV5-4
CDR3aa: CASSLAVTSGDYEQYF

j_gene: TRBJ2-3
v_gene: TRBV30
CDR3aa: CAWTLDLSTDTQYF

j_gene: TRBJ1-4
v_gene: TRBV6-5
CDR3aa: CASRLMGWDRGHEKLFF

j_gene: TRBJ1-2
v_gene: TRBV3-1
CDR3aa: CASSQDPGDGYTF

j_gene: TRBJ2-7
v_gene: TRBV4-1
CDR3aa: CASSQDGTELYEQYF

j_gene: TRBJ2-3
v_gene: TRBV9
CDR3aa: CASSVDPPGQMADTQYF

j_gene: TRBJ1-1
v_gene: TRBV9
CDR3aa: CASSVAGNTEAFF

j_gene: TRBJ2-3
v_gene: TRBV2
CDR3aa: CASSRGEVDTQYF

j_gene: TRBJ2-7
v_gene: TRBV3-1
CDR3aa: CASSGRGGEQYF

j_gene: TRBJ2-3
v_gene: TRBV7-6
CDR3aa: CASSPSGGAGPRTQYF

j_gene: TRBJ2-7
v_gene: TRBV20-1
CDR3aa: CSAPGQGLGLDEQYF

j_gene: TRBJ2-7
v_gene: TRBV15
CDR3aa: CATSRDGASGGSYEQYF

j_gene: TRBJ1-2
v_gene: TRBV6-1
CDR3aa: CASSEQVYYGYTF

j_gene: TRBJ2-7
v_gene: TRBV15
CDR3aa: CATSRAGDSGEQYF

j_gene: TRBJ1-5
v_gene: TRBV6-1
CDR3aa: CASSPLGVNQPQHF

j_gene: TRBJ2-1
v_gene: TRBV19
CDR3aa: CASSIVHRGRDEQFF

j_gene: TRBJ2-1
v_gene: TRBV6-1
CDR3aa: CASSAGWTGYNEQFF

j_gene: TRBJ1-5
v_gene: TRBV4-1
CDR3aa: CASSQVRGGSNQPQHF